The rows below give T cell receptor beta chains drawn from one sample of a study of blood T cell repertoires in COVID-19. Repertoires were generated with immunoSEQ multiplex PCR, while TCRdb's copy carries only in-frame clones and drops some. This sample carries 190,000 or so clones, approximately 80% of them seen once, and the ten largest clones take 13%. Sample: peripheral blood. The receptor source for this set is a man aged 45 to 65 who had recovered from COVID-19. Both conserved end residues are part of each CDR3. D genes are given only for firm matches. Clone sizes are given selectively: once, few, many, or a class where the clone is expanded.

D	size	V	J	DNA	CDR3
NA	NA	TRBV9	TRBJ2-1	TGTGCCAGCGCAACGGACAATGAGCAGTTCTTC	CASATDNEQFF
NA	NA	TRBV27	TRBJ2-4	TGTGCCAGCAGTCCTACATCCGGGACACCGGCAGCCAAAAACATTCAGTACTTC	CASSPTSGTPAAKNIQYF
TRBD1	NA	TRBV3-1/TRBV3-2	TRBJ2-5	TGTGCCAGCAGCCAATCTTCCACCAGGGGGTTTTCAGAGACCCAGTACTTC	CASSQSSTRGFSETQYF
TRBD2	NA	TRBV6-2/TRBV6-3	TRBJ2-3	TGTGCCAGCAGTTACTTATTGGGAGCGGGAAGGGCAGATACGCAGTATTTT	CASSYLLGAGRADTQYF
NA	NA	TRBV12-3/TRBV12-4	TRBJ1-2	TGTGCCAGCAGTCCCGGGTTGATGCATGGCTACACCTTC	CASSPGLMHGYTF
NA	NA	TRBV27	TRBJ1-6	TGTGCCAGCAGTTTATCGTGGAGCTCCTATAATTCACCCCTCCACTTT	CASSLSWSSYNSPLHF
TRBD1	NA	TRBV4-3	TRBJ2-7	TGCGCCAGCAGCCAAGGACAGGGGGACTACGAGCAGTACTTC	CASSQGQGDYEQYF
NA	NA	TRBV27	TRBJ2-7	TGTGCCAGCAGTGGGCCAGGGCGCGAGCAGTACTTC	CASSGPGREQYF
TRBD2	NA	TRBV7-3	TRBJ2-1	TGTGCCAGCAACACGGGACTAGCGAGTGACAATGAGCAGTTCTTC	CASNTGLASDNEQFF
TRBD2	NA	TRBV5-5	TRBJ2-1	TGTGCCAGCAGCTTGGGGCTAGCGGGAACCACTCAGAATGAGCAGTTCTTC	CASSLGLAGTTQNEQFF
TRBD1	NA	TRBV30	TRBJ2-2	TGTGCCTGGAGTGTTCAGGGGGCTGGCACCGGGGAGCTGTTTTTT	CAWSVQGAGTGELFF
NA	once	TRBV6-5	TRBJ1-2	TGTGCCAGCAGTTACTCTTCGGAGACGGGCTACACCTTC	CASSYSSETGYTF
NA	once	TRBV6-5	TRBJ1-1	TGTGCCAGCAGCCGACCTCGGGGTTGGAGCACTGAAGCTTTCTTT	CASSRPRGWSTEAFF
NA	NA	TRBV7-8	TRBJ2-7	TGTGCCAGCAGCCGGTCACTCTACGAGCAGTACTTC	CASSRSLYEQYF
NA	NA	TRBV5-1	TRBJ1-1	TGCGCCAGCAGCTTGGTCAGGGTGACTGAAGCTTTCTTT	CASSLVRVTEAFF
NA	NA	TRBV6-2/TRBV6-3	TRBJ2-4	TGTGCCAGCAGTTACTCCGGGAACATTCAGTACTTC	CASSYSGNIQYF
TRBD1	NA	TRBV6-5	TRBJ2-3	TGTGCCAGCCGAGGGACAGGGGGAGATACGCAGTATTTT	CASRGTGGDTQYF
TRBD1	NA	TRBV7-2	TRBJ2-5	TGTGCCAGCAGCGTGGGACAGTCTCAAGAGACCCAGTACTTC	CASSVGQSQETQYF
NA	once	TRBV30	TRBJ1-1	TGTGCCTGTACCTTGCAGTCCGAAGCTTTCTTT	CACTLQSEAFF
TRBD2	NA	TRBV28	TRBJ2-3	TGTGCCAGCAGTTCCGGGACTAGCGGGAAAACAGATACGCAGTATTTT	CASSSGTSGKTDTQYF
TRBD1	NA	TRBV7-2	TRBJ2-2	TGTGCCAGCAGCTCCCGGACAGGGAGGAACACCGGGGAGCTGTTTTTT	CASSSRTGRNTGELFF
NA	NA	TRBV6-1	TRBJ2-7	TGTGCCAGCAGTGAATTCCCCACAGGATCCTACGAGCAGTACTTC	CASSEFPTGSYEQYF
TRBD1	few	TRBV19	TRBJ1-5	TGTGCCAGTAACTTGGGGACAGCCTATAGCAATCAGCCCCAGCATTTT	CASNLGTAYSNQPQHF
TRBD1	NA	TRBV11-2	TRBJ2-5	TGTGCCAGCAGCTTACTCGGACAGGCCATGGAGACCCAGTACTTC	CASSLLGQAMETQYF
NA	NA	TRBV4-3	TRBJ2-2	TGCGCCAGCAGCCAAGAAAGGACAGACACCGGGGAGCTGTTTTTT	CASSQERTDTGELFF
NA	few	TRBV6-2/TRBV6-3	TRBJ1-1	TGTGCCAGCAGTTCGGGACACCAAGCCTACACTGAAGCTTTCTTT	CASSSGHQAYTEAFF
TRBD2	NA	TRBV19	TRBJ2-3	TGTGCCAGTAGTTGGAGGAGGCTAGCGGTTACAGATACGCAGTATTTT	CASSWRRLAVTDTQYF
NA	NA	TRBV9	TRBJ2-2	TGTGCCAGCAGCGTAGTGAGAGGAGGCACCGGGGAGCTGTTTTTT	CASSVVRGGTGELFF
NA	NA	TRBV5-6	TRBJ1-6	TGTGCCAGCAGGCCTTTACAGGGACCTAATTCACCCCTCCACTTT	CASRPLQGPNSPLHF
NA	NA	TRBV6-2/TRBV6-3	TRBJ2-1	TGTGCCAGCAGTTACGGAACAGGGAACTCCCACAATGAGCAGTTCTTC	CASSYGTGNSHNEQFF
NA	NA	TRBV7-9	TRBJ1-2	TGTGCCAGCAGCCGCGACAGGAATCTCGGCTATGGCTACACCTTC	CASSRDRNLGYGYTF
NA	NA	TRBV5-1	TRBJ2-5	TGCGCCAGCAGCCTGGGGGCAGTTCGGTTGGAGACCCAGTACTTC	CASSLGAVRLETQYF
TRBD2	NA	TRBV20-1	TRBJ2-5	TGCAGTGCCGGGGGGGAGACCCAGTACTTC	CSAGGETQYF
TRBD1	NA	TRBV14	TRBJ1-1	TGTGCCAGCAGAAGAGGACAGGGTAACACTGAAGCTTTCTTT	CASRRGQGNTEAFF
TRBD2	NA	TRBV28	TRBJ2-7	TGTGCCAGCAGTTTCAACGGCCAGGGAGGGCTTCGGAACGAGCAGTACTTC	CASSFNGQGGLRNEQYF
TRBD1	NA	TRBV7-9	TRBJ1-1	TGTGCCAGCACCGCATGGCCGGGACAGGGTGAACCTGAAGCTTTCTTT	CASTAWPGQGEPEAFF
NA	few	TRBV19	TRBJ2-4	TGTGCCAGTACCCAGGTTGGAGGAAACATTCAGTACTTC	CASTQVGGNIQYF
TRBD1	NA	TRBV27	TRBJ1-2	TGTGCCAGCAGTTTATCGATAGGGGACAGGGCGTACTATGGCTACACCTTC	CASSLSIGDRAYYGYTF
NA	NA	TRBV6-2/TRBV6-3	TRBJ1-5	TGTGCCAGCAGTCATCGCCCTACCAATCAGCCCCAGCATTTT	CASSHRPTNQPQHF
NA	NA	TRBV4-1	TRBJ2-3	TGCGCCAGCAGCCAAGAAGATTCGACCGCGGAGCTCACAGATACGCAGTATTTT	CASSQEDSTAELTDTQYF
TRBD2	few	TRBV24-1	TRBJ2-7	TGTGCCACCCTTGGTGGGGGGGAAGTTGGACGGAGGGGATACGAGCAGTACTTC	CATLGGGEVGRRGYEQYF
TRBD2	once	TRBV7-3	TRBJ2-1	TGTGCCAGCAGCTTATCAGGTAGCGGGAGTGGCAATGAGCAGTTCTTC	CASSLSGSGSGNEQFF
TRBD2	NA	TRBV4-1	TRBJ2-7	TGCGCCAGCAGCCAAGATAGACTAGCGGGAGGTGCGTCCTACGAGCAGTACTTC	CASSQDRLAGGASYEQYF
TRBD2	NA	TRBV5-6	TRBJ2-3	TGTGCCAGCAGCCTTCAGACTAGCGGGAGCACAGATACGCAGTATTTT	CASSLQTSGSTDTQYF
TRBD1	NA	TRBV12-3/TRBV12-4	TRBJ1-1	TGTGCCAGTCGGCAGGGGGCGTACACTGAAGCTTTCTTT	CASRQGAYTEAFF
NA	NA	TRBV4-3	TRBJ1-5	TGCGCCAGCAGCCAAGATCACAGGGGCAATCAGCCCCAGCATTTT	CASSQDHRGNQPQHF
NA	NA	TRBV3-1/TRBV3-2	TRBJ2-7	TGTGCCAGCAGCCCGAGGGTTCCCTACGAGCAGTACTTC	CASSPRVPYEQYF
NA	few	TRBV6-2/TRBV6-3	TRBJ2-7	TGTGCCAGCAGTTACGTCGGCTACGAGCAGTACTTC	CASSYVGYEQYF